This TCR beta chain was sequenced for a study of cytomegalovirus exposure and HLA in healthy donors. PCR was performed using 60 Vbeta and 13 Jbeta primers. Only in-frame clones appear in the TCRdb table, and some are missing; sequencing was by immunoSEQ multiplex PCR. The repertoire holds approximately 160,000 clones, 55% to 70% seen once, with 2.5% to 3.5% in the top ten. CDR3 length: 15 amino acids. The germline gives CDR1 PRHDT, CDR2 FYEKMQ (reference sequence). V was trimmed by 6 bases and J by 2 bases, leaving 14 bases between them. Comment on this clone: The antigen is unknown.

Overall study results and limits: CMV antigen specificity of three CMV-associated chains was confirmed in vitro. Only CMV serostatus was available as immune exposure information.

The receptor comes from a woman in her forties in good health and CMV-seropositive. This rearrangement joins TRBV13 to TRBJ2-1; D is uncertain. The sequenced material came from PBMCs. The CDR3 coding sequence is TGTGCCAGCAGGCCTTCCAACCGGGCCTACAATGAGCAGTTCTTC. Its protein is CASRPSNRAYNEQFF.